The entry that follows covers one T cell receptor (beta chain) sequence. Its antigen remains unknown. The record originates from a study of graft-versus-host responses after intestinal transplantation. Across the whole study: As for transplant type, recipients had multivisceral, liver-intestinal, or isolated intestinal grafts. The whole recipient group had anti-thymocyte globulin induction followed by tacrolimus and steroids for roughly three years. Findings of the study overall: Recipient marrow held GvH clones, some first seen in ileum or blood. The highest levels of circulating GvH clones went along with early declines in HvG clones after transplant.

Germline V gene lookup returns CDR1 SNHLY and CDR2 FYNNEI. With 6 bases clipped from V and 3 bases from J, the junction kept 8 bases outside the gene matches. The CDR3 totals 15 residues. The method was immunoSEQ multiplex PCR; TCRdb's version includes in-frame clones alone and lacks a portion of them. The sample records around 100,000 clones, approximately 94% being singletons. Sequences were derived from unstimulated CD4+ T cells sorted from spleen or lymph node cells, sampled before transplant. This receptor was taken from a human donor who was the organ donor for an intestinal transplant. The chain recombines TRBV2 with TRBJ2-7, with TRBD2 matching over 10 bases. The CDR3 reads CASSLASGSNYEQYF. CDR3 nucleotides: TGTGCCAGCAGCCTCGCTAGCGGGAGTAACTACGAGCAGTACTTC.